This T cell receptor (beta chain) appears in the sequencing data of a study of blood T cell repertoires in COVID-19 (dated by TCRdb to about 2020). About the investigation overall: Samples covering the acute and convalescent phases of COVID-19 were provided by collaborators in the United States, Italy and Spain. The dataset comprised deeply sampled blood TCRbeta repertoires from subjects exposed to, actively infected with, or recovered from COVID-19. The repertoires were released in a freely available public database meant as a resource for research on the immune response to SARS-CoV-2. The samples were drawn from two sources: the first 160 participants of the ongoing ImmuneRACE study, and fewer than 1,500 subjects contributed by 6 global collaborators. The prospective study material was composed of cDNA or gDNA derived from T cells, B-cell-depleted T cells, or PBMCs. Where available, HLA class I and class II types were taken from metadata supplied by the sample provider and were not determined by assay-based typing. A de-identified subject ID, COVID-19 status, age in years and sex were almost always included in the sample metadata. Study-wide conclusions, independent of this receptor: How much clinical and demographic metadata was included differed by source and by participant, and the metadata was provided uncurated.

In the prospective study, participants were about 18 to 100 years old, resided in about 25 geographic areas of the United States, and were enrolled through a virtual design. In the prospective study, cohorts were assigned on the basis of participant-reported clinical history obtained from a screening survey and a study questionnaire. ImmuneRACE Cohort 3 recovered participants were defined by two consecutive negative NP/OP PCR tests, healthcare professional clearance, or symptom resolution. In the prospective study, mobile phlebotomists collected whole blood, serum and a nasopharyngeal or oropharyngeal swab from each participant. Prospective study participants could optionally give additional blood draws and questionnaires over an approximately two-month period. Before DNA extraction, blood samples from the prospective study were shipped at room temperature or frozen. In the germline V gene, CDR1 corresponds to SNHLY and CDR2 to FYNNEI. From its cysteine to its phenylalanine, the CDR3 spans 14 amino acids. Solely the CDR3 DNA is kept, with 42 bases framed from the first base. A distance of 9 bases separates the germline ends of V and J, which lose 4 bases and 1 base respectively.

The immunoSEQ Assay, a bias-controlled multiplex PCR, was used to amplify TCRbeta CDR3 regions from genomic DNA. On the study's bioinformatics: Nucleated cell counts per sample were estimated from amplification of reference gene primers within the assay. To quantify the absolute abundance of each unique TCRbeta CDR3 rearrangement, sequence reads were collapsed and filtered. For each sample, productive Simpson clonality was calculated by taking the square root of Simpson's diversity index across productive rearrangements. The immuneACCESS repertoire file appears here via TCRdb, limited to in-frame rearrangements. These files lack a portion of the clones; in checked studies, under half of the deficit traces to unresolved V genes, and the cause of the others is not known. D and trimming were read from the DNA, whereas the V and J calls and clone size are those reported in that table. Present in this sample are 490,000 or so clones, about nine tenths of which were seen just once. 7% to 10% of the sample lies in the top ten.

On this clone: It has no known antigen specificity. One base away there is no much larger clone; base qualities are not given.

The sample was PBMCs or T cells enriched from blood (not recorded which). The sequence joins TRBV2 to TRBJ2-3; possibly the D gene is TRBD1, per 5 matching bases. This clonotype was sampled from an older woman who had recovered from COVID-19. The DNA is TGTGCCAGCAGTGGACAGTCCCGCACAGATACGCAGTATTTT. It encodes CASSGQSRTDTQYF.